A single T cell receptor beta chain is shown here with its context. Its matching antigen is unknown. The data were taken from a study of CXCR3-negative and CXCR3-positive naive CD8 T cells. The CDR3 is 13 amino acids. Germline assignment: CDR1 DFQATT and CDR2 SNEGSKA (reference sequence). Libraries of TRB cDNA were made by 5' RACE and carried UMIs. TCRdb derives one entry per CDR3 protein from the 5' RACE reads, leaving out DNA. Here the sample table reports under 85,000 distinct CDR3 sequences. Regarding the study as a whole: Comparison of naive cells showed more hydrophobic TRB CDR3s in CXCR3-positive than in CXCR3-negative naive cells. Whereas both naive subsets had comparably high diversity, memory CD8+ cells had much lower diversity. In naive cells, CXCR3-negative and CXCR3-positive subsets had similar TRBV-TRBJ usage; memory cells differed.

The receptor was derived from a human donor in good health. Some clones in this sample may be carry-over from other donors' samples. The sample consisted of naive CXCR3+ CD8+ T cells from blood. Indicated subset: CD45RO-CCR7+CD27+CD95- naive CD8+ T cells expressing CXCR3 (TNR3+). This chain links TRBV20-1 with TRBJ2-7. The chain's CDR3 is CSARPSTAYEQYF.